This T cell receptor (beta chain) is from a study of CD8 T cell repertoires and HIV-1 epitope variants (dated by TCRdb to about 2020). Background for the entire study: Twenty-five peptides representing autologous and known Gag and Nef epitope variants were each used to stimulate T cells in separate culture wells. T cells were enriched using the EasySep Human T Cell Enrichment Kit and then co-cultured with an equal number of autologous T cell-negative cells acting as antigen-presenting cells. Cultures were maintained for approximately nine days in IMDM with gentamicin, and half-media changes adding IL-2, IL-7 and IL-15 were performed on days 3 and 7. Tested epitopes included three Gag epitope families and Nef HW9 and YT9. Control conditions included a CMV, EBV and flu peptide pool, the Ebola AY9 epitope as negative control, and a no-peptide well. An aliquot of 1M T cells was saved as an uncultured baseline condition, separate from the roughly 80 T cell cultures. A total of about 83 T cell cultures were run, with each culture condition performed in triplicate except for one peptide, which was performed in duplicate. On the study overall, not on this receptor specifically: Some ten antigen-specific TCR beta clonotypes were identified, of which more than five appeared to be cross-reactive for autologous or known escape epitope variants. The Nef KF9 family was recognized by five clonotypes and the HW9 family by one, and no responses to the TAALDMSHF plasma variant were observed. The assay identified only TCR beta chains and indicated proliferation to antigen, not T cell function or cytokine profile.

Remarks on this clone: It has no known antigen specificity. No base quality information exists; no much larger clone differs at one position.

CDR1 and CDR2 are drawn from the germline V gene (reference sequence): SEHNR, FQNEAQ. The germline ends are 11 bases apart after V is trimmed by 1 base and J by 0 bases. Taken from cysteine to phenylalanine, the CDR3 has 16 residues. CDR3 DNA only is kept here, 48 bases in frame from base 1. The EasySep Human CD8+ T Cell Enrichment Kit was used on day 10 to isolate CD8+ T cells from every culture. Sequencing of TCR beta CDR3 regions was done on the immunoSEQ platform at survey depth. The QIAamp DNA micro kit was used to extract genomic DNA from every cultured and uncultured CD8+ T cell population. The paper's data handling went like this. Samples with fewer than 5,000 productive reads were excluded, resulting in the removal of about 6% of the 75 HIV peptide-stimulated cultures. A MANAFEST web app trimmed sequences to CDR3 and removed nonproductive sequences, CDR3s under 5 amino acids, and those not starting C or ending F/W. Antigen-specific clonotypes had to expand in at least 2 of 3 replicates versus no-peptide control at FDR 0.01, only within one epitope family. A specific clonotype also had to show a frequency at least fivefold higher than in wells stimulated with peptides from other epitope families. TCRdb's version of the immuneACCESS table is confined to in-frame rearrangements and falls short of the full clone set. An unresolved V gene accounts for under half of the shortfall where checked; the remainder is of unknown origin. D and trimming were read from the DNA, whereas the V and J calls and clone size are those reported in that table. The sample includes about 95,000 clones, with roughly 77% observed a single time. The top ten clonotypes cover roughly 25% of the sample.

The receptor chain draws on TRBV7-9 and TRBJ2-3; TRBD1 is perhaps the D gene, given 5 matching bases. The sequence was obtained from a male donor with HIV. Sequencing was done on a sample of uncultured baseline CD8+ T cells from peripheral blood mononuclear cells (PBMCs). In nucleotides, the sequence is TGTGCCAGCAGCTTAGGGGGCGGCACTAGCACAGATACGCAGTATTTT. It encodes CASSLGGGTSTDTQYF.